This T cell receptor (beta chain) originates from a study of regulatory T cells in long-lasting Graves disease. This clonotype came up a few times. This CDR3 is built from 17 residues. The V end lost 6 bases, the J end lost 1 base, and 19 bases lay between the germline ends. In germline, CDR1 is SGHTA, CDR2 FQGNSA. Specified time point: newly diagnosed GD, antithyroid drugs for less than 3 months. Construction of the TCR library relied on RNA isolated from PBMCs. Arm-PCR of CDR3 regions and iRepertoire HTBI primers were the basis on which TCR beta libraries were built. TCRdb fed the multiplex PCR reads into MiXCR, producing one record per CDR3 protein. This table holds roughly 400,000 distinct CDR3 sequences, over 14% found once. These data were also filed under a second study, of T cells in Graves' hyperthyroidism and ophthalmopathy.

The material sequenced was peripheral blood mononuclear cells (PBMCs), taken at new diagnosis, from a patient treated with antithyroid drugs. The chain uses TRBV7-2 and TRBJ2-1; possible D gene TRBD2, 6 bases. This clonotype was sampled from a woman aged 40 to 50 with Graves disease. Here the CDR3 DNA reads TGTGCCAGCAGACCTAACATAACTAGCCCTTCCTACAATGAGCAGTTCTTC. The encoded protein is CASRPNITSPSYNEQFF.